The 32 T cell receptor beta chains given below trace back to one sample, sequenced in a study of graft-versus-host responses after intestinal transplantation. Sequenced by immunoSEQ multiplex PCR; TCRdb stores in-frame clones only, minus some. The table has 90,000 to 150,000 clones, 85% to 95% seen once. Antigen specificity for these receptors is unknown. The sequencing here drew on unstimulated CD4+ T cells sorted from spleen or lymph node cells, taken before intestinal transplant. The receptor set was obtained from a human donor who received an intestinal transplant.

V gene TRBV29-1 combines with J gene TRBJ1-2; tentative D call: TRBD1 (6 bases). Germline CDR1 and CDR2: SQVTM and ANQGSEA. The CDR3 runs 14 residues. V lost 6 bases to trimming and J lost 3 bases, with 17 bases between them. The DNA for the CDR3 is TGCAGCGTCGCCGGGGGTCGGACAGACTATGGCTACACCTTC. It translates to CSVAGGRTDYGYTF.

This chain uses TRBV29-1 with TRBJ2-7, with D perhaps being TRBD1 or TRBD2 (5 bases each). V lost 4 bases, J lost 0 bases, and 7 bases lay in between. The germline CDR1 and CDR2 sequences are SQVTM and ANQGSEA. This CDR3 contains 12 residues. CDR3 DNA sequence: TGCAGCGTTGTGGGGACCTCCTACGAGCAGTACTTC. This gives the protein CSVVGTSYEQYF.

The chain is built from TRBV6-1 and TRBJ2-7; D uncertain. This CDR3 comprises 15 residues. Germline loops: CDR1 MNHNS, CDR2 SASEGT. V lost 3 bases to trimming and J lost 3 bases, with 15 bases between them. The CDR3 loop is CASSDNPAEFYEQYF. As DNA, the CDR3 is TGTGCCAGCAGTGACAATCCAGCAGAATTCTACGAGCAGTACTTC.

The chain carries TRBV27 and TRBJ1-3; D is unclear. Germline assignment: CDR1 MNHEY and CDR2 SMNVEV (reference sequence). This CDR3 contains 13 residues. Trimming stripped 3 bases from V and 4 bases from J, with 7 bases between. CDR3 loop: CASSLVIGNTIYF. CDR3 bases: TGTGCCAGCAGTTTGGTAATCGGAAACACCATATATTTT.

V usage is TRBV27 and J usage is TRBJ2-6; no definite D call. This CDR3 spans 18 amino acids. V was pared by 6 bases and J by 0 bases, with 18 bases between. In germline, CDR1 is MNHEY, CDR2 SMNVEV (reference sequence). CDR3 protein: CASSKGSNYYSGANVLTF. The CDR3 bases are TGTGCCAGCAGCAAGGGCAGCAACTACTACTCTGGGGCCAACGTCCTGACTTTC.

The rearrangement joins TRBV6-5 to TRBJ2-7; perhaps TRBD1 as D (6 bases). CDR3 length: 16 residues. V was trimmed by 0 bases and J by 3 bases, leaving 15 bases between them. Germline lookup yields CDR1 MNHEY and CDR2 SVGAGI. The CDR3 sequence is CASSYSIAGTHYEQYF. As DNA, the CDR3 is TGTGCCAGCAGTTACTCGATAGCCGGGACACACTACGAGCAGTACTTC.

V gene TRBV5-1 combines with J gene TRBJ1-4, with a weak D call TRBD1 (5 bases). The V gene's germline CDR1 is SGHRS and CDR2 YFSETQ. V lost 0 bases to trimming and J lost 8 bases, with 8 bases between them. The CDR3 sequence is 13 residues long. CDR3 residues: CASSLGGEEKLFF. CDR3 bases: TGCGCCAGCAGCTTGGGGGGGGAGGAAAAACTGTTTTTT.

The gene calls are TRBV5-1 and TRBJ1-4; 7 bases are a match to TRBD1. V lost 4 bases to trimming and J lost 2 bases; unmatched junction nucleotides: 2. Germline V gene sequence: CDR1 SGHRS, CDR2 YFSETQ. This CDR3 region has 14 residues. CDR3 in amino acids: CASSVGQTNEKLFF. CDR3 nucleotide sequence: TGCGCCAGCAGCGTGGGACAGACTAATGAAAAACTGTTTTTT.

The J gene is TRBJ2-7, the V gene TRBV11-2; no clear D gene. Deletions cut 5 bases from V and 5 bases from J, with 7 bases between. CDR1 is SGHAT and CDR2 is FQNNGV in the germline V gene. This CDR3 is built from 11 residues. The CDR3 is CASSIEHEQYF. Here the CDR3 DNA reads TGTGCCAGCAGCATTGAACACGAGCAGTACTTC.

This chain links TRBV5-6 with TRBJ2-1; D gene unclear. With 2 bases removed from V and 7 bases from J, the gap between germline ends came to 4 bases. The germline V gene has CDR1 SGHDT and CDR2 YYEEEE. The CDR3 is 11 amino acids. CDR3 region: CASSLQNEQFF. The DNA for the CDR3 is TGTGCCAGCAGCTTACAGAATGAGCAGTTCTTC.

The V and J genes are TRBV11-2 and TRBJ1-4; D is undetermined. Per the germline V gene, CDR1 is SGHAT and CDR2 is FQNNGV. Trimming took off 5 bases at V and 3 bases at J, with 19 bases between the two ends. The CDR3 sequence is 17 residues long. DNA for the CDR3: TGTGCCAGCAGCCAGCAGGTAGGGAGGCTGGCTAATGAAAAACTGTTTTTT. It is translated as CASSQQVGRLANEKLFF.

This chain joins TRBV30 and TRBJ2-5; 10 nucleotides agree with TRBD2. Trimming cost V 0 bases and J 4 bases; bases outside gene matches: 2. The germline V gene has CDR1 GTSNPN and CDR2 SVGIG (reference sequence). This CDR3 contains 14 residues. The CDR3 is CAWSVRLAGETQYF. CDR3 bases: TGTGCCTGGAGTGTGCGACTAGCGGGAGAGACCCAGTACTTC.

This clone turned up a few times. The chain employs TRBV18 and TRBJ1-3; 7 nucleotides line up with TRBD1. CDR3 length: 13 amino acids. Germline CDR1 is KGHSH and CDR2 is LQKENI. Losses at the gene ends were 6 bases for V and 6 bases for J; bases not matched to a gene: 5. In DNA, the CDR3 is TGTGCCAGCTCCACCGGGACAGCAAACACCATATATTTT. This sequence encodes CASSTGTANTIYF. Based on the CDR3 plus reference TRBV18 and TRBJ1-3, the full variable domain is NAGVMQNPRHLVRRRGQEARLRCSPMKGHSHVYWYRQLPEEGLKFMVYLQKENIIDESGMPKERFSAEFPKEGPSILRIQQVVRGDSAAYFCASSTGTANTIYFGEGSWLTVV.

This chain connects TRBV9 to TRBJ1-2; no definite D call. The germline V and J ends were trimmed by 4 bases and 7 bases, with 20 bases remaining between them. Germline CDR1 reads SGDLS; CDR2 reads YYNGEE. The CDR3 consists of 15 residues. The CDR3 nucleotides are TGTGCCAGCAGCACCACCCCCGGGGTAGTCTCTGGCTACACCTTC. This gives the protein CASSTTPGVVSGYTF.

This clone was counted a few times. CDR3 in amino acids: CASSSATTASYEQYF. CDR3 coding DNA: TGTGCCAGCTCATCCGCCACGACGGCATCCTACGAGCAGTACTTC. The gene calls are TRBV18 and TRBJ2-7; unclear D gene. This CDR3 region has 15 residues. The ends were cut back, 5 bases at V and 1 base at J, with 15 bases in the middle. Germline V lookup: CDR1 KGHSH, CDR2 LQKENI.

The rearrangement links TRBV28 to TRBJ2-1; D perhaps matches TRBD1 (6 bases). The CDR3 extends over 15 amino acids. Germline V gene data show CDR1 as MDHEN and CDR2 as SYDVKM. V was clipped by 7 bases and J by 2 bases, with 15 bases between them. CDR3 nucleotides: TGTGCCAGCAACCCCAAGGGGGAAGCCTACAATGAGCAGTTCTTC. This gives the protein CASNPKGEAYNEQFF.

The count of this clone is one. V is TRBV4-1 and J is TRBJ2-7, with 10 bases aligning to TRBD1. J lost 4 bases, V lost 0 bases, and 6 bases had no gene match. CDR3 length: 16 amino acids. Germline CDR1 is MGHRA and CDR2 is YSYEKL. The CDR3 nucleotides are TGCGCCAGCAGCCAAGATCGTGGACAGGGGGTATACGAGCAGTACTTC. It encodes CASSQDRGQGVYEQYF.

V and J are TRBV9 and TRBJ2-1; TRBD2 aligns across 9 bases. Losses at the gene ends were 0 bases for V and 6 bases for J; bases not matched to a gene: 10. Per germline, CDR1 SGDLS and CDR2 YYNGEE. The CDR3 contains 17 residues. The CDR3 bases are TGTGCCAGCAGCGTAGATCCGACTAGCGGATACTCCAATGAGCAGTTCTTC. This translates into CASSVDPTSGYSNEQFF.

The CDR3: CAWRHSLKVRDEQYF. In DNA, the CDR3 is TGTGCCTGGAGGCACAGCTTAAAGGTGCGGGACGAGCAGTACTTC. This chain links TRBV30 with TRBJ2-7; perhaps TRBD2 as D (5 bases). Per germline, CDR1 GTSNPN and CDR2 SVGIG (reference sequence). This CDR3 comprises 15 residues. The V gene lost 3 bases and the J gene lost 5 bases, with 20 bases spanning the gap.

The chain joins TRBV19 to TRBJ2-3; D uncertain. This CDR3 contains 14 residues. Looked up from germline, CDR1 is LNHDA and CDR2 is SQIVND (reference sequence). With 4 bases removed from V and 6 bases from J, the gap between germline ends came to 14 bases. The CDR3 region is CASSNGRGVDTQYF. The CDR3 bases are TGTGCCAGTAGTAACGGGCGTGGGGTGGATACGCAGTATTTT.

CDR3 amino acids: CASSRVTGEETQYF. In DNA, the CDR3 is TGTGCCAGCAGCCGCGTGACAGGGGAAGAGACCCAGTACTTC. The V and J genes are TRBV7-6 and TRBJ2-5, with 8 bases fitting TRBD1. The length of the CDR3 is 14 residues. V shed 5 bases, J shed 3 bases, and the junction held 5 bases outside the gene matches. Germline values: CDR1 SGHVS, CDR2 FNYEAQ.

The chain recombines TRBV5-1 with TRBJ1-4; D is undetermined. The CDR3 is 16 residues long. CDR1 is SGHRS and CDR2 is YFSETQ in the germline V gene. V was cut by 2 bases and J by 0 bases, with 11 bases left in between. The CDR3 coding sequence is TGCGCCAGCAGCTTACGGTCCGAGGCAACTAATGAAAAACTGTTTTTT. Its translation is CASSLRSEATNEKLFF. Complete variable domain (other parts from reference TRBV5-1 and TRBJ1-4): KAGVTQTPRYLIKTRGQQVTLSCSPISGHRSVSWYQQTPGQGLQFLFEYFSETQRNKGNFPGRFSGRQFSNSRSEMNVSTLELGDSALYLCASSLRSEATNEKLFFGSGTQLSVL.

J is TRBJ2-1 and V is TRBV2; tentatively, D is TRBD2 (5 bases). V lost 6 bases, J lost 7 bases, and 7 bases lay in between. From germline, CDR1 is SNHLY and CDR2 FYNNEI. The CDR3 spans 11 residues. CDR3 protein: CASRLANEQFF. The CDR3 DNA follows: TGTGCCAGCAGGCTAGCTAATGAGCAGTTCTTC.

This clone was detected a few times. The chain carries TRBV4-1 and TRBJ2-1, with TRBD2 identical over 8 bases. J gave up 7 bases and V 4 bases, and 18 bases lay outside the gene matches. This CDR3 has 18 residues. Germline V gene data show CDR1 as MGHRA and CDR2 as YSYEKL. The CDR3 protein is CASSRGPTTSGRGNEQFF. CDR3 coding DNA: TGCGCCAGCAGCCGCGGACCGACCACTAGCGGTCGGGGGAATGAGCAGTTCTTC.

CDR3: CASGLGRPNTEAFF. DNA of the CDR3: TGTGCTAGTGGTTTGGGACGGCCGAACACTGAAGCTTTCTTT. The chain has TRBV12-5 and TRBJ1-1; D gene uncertain. CDR3 length: 14 amino acids. CDR1 is LGHNT, CDR2 FRNRAP, per germline. V was shortened by 1 base and J by 1 base, with 7 bases between the two germline ends.

The chain couples TRBV9 to TRBJ1-2; 11 positions agree with TRBD1. This CDR3 region has 16 residues. From germline, CDR1 is SGDLS and CDR2 YYNGEE. V dropped 0 bases and J dropped 1; count of bases not matched to a gene: 2. DNA for the CDR3: TGTGCCAGCAGCGTAGTGGACAGGGGGCATAACTATGGCTACACCTTC. It encodes CASSVVDRGHNYGYTF.

The chain carries TRBV5-6 and TRBJ2-1, with 7 bases identical to TRBD2. Unmatched junction bases numbered 3, after V lost 1 base and J lost 2 bases. Germline CDR1 reads SGHDT; CDR2 reads YYEEEE. CDR3 size: 15 residues. Here the CDR3 DNA reads TGTGCCAGCAGCTTGAGTGGGAGGGCCTACAATGAGCAGTTCTTC. Residues: CASSLSGRAYNEQFF.

This clone was recorded only once. The chain couples TRBV2 to TRBJ2-3, with 8 bases matching TRBD2. The CDR3 runs 14 residues. J was trimmed by 7 bases and V by 7 bases; bases with no gene match: 10. Germline V gene sequence: CDR1 SNHLY, CDR2 FYNNEI. DNA of the CDR3: TGTGCCAGCATTAGCGGGACGACTCTAAATACGCAGTATTTT. This encodes CASISGTTLNTQYF.

The chain carries TRBV5-4 and TRBJ1-3, with a tentative D call TRBD1 (5 bases). V gave up 4 bases and J gave up 0 bases, with 11 bases separating them. The CDR3 is 15 amino acids. From germline, CDR1 is SGHNT and CDR2 YYREEE (reference sequence). The CDR3 spells CASSMGPSSGNTIYF. For the CDR3, the DNA is TGTGCCAGCAGCATGGGACCGAGCTCTGGAAACACCATATATTTT.

The V call is TRBV30, the J call TRBJ2-7; D unresolved. The V gene lost 0 bases and the J gene lost 5 bases, with 14 bases spanning the gap. CDR3 size: 14 residues. Germline CDR1 reads GTSNPN; CDR2 reads SVGIG (reference sequence). CDR3 protein: CAWSVTLLVDEQYF. CDR3 bases: TGTGCCTGGAGTGTAACACTGCTAGTGGACGAGCAGTACTTC.

This chain uses TRBV7-2 with TRBJ2-5; D may be TRBD2 (5 bases). The V gene's germline CDR1 is SGHTA and CDR2 FQGNSA. V dropped 5 bases and J dropped 10 bases, with 20 bases sitting between them. The CDR3 runs to 14 residues. The CDR3 protein is CASSPQTNFGFQYF. CDR3 DNA sequence: TGTGCCAGCAGCCCGCAGACTAATTTTGGGTTCCAGTACTTC.

The chain joins TRBV5-1 to TRBJ2-4; 14 bases are a match to TRBD2. CDR1 SGHRS and CDR2 YFSETQ come from the germline V gene. This CDR3 is 18 amino acids long. J gave up 1 base and V 6 bases, and 9 bases lay outside the gene matches. The CDR3 nucleotides read TGCGCCAGCACCAGACTAGCGGGAGGGCCGGGGGCCAAAAACATTCAGTACTTC. This encodes CASTRLAGGPGAKNIQYF.